The sample holds many counts of the clone carrying this T cell receptor (beta chain). Antigen: not known. The V end lost 5 bases, the J end lost 14 bases, and 18 bases lay between the germline ends. The germline V gene has CDR1 GTSNPN and CDR2 SVGIG (reference sequence). There are 11 residues in the CDR3. These data belong to a study of regulatory T cells in long-lasting Graves disease. Whole-study findings and limits: When disease was persistent, TRBV28, TRBJ1-2 and TRBJ2-5 were the favored segments.

HTBI primers from iRepertoire and Arm-PCR of CDR3 regions yielded the TCR beta libraries. A single record per CDR3 protein comes from TCRdb applying MiXCR to the multiplex PCR reads. The data show hundreds of thousands of distinct CDR3 sequences, 12% seen once. The time point is: newly diagnosed GD, antithyroid drugs for less than 3 months. Scientists built the TCR library using RNA that was extracted from PBMCs. The same data also contributed to another study, on T cells in Graves' hyperthyroidism and ophthalmopathy. Turning to that study: When ophthalmopathy did not progress within 18 months, Graves' hyperthyroidism was considered stable.

The origin of this receptor is a woman aged 30 to 39 with Graves disease. The starting material was peripheral blood mononuclear cells (PBMCs), obtained at new diagnosis, from a patient treated with antithyroid drugs. The chain couples TRBV30 to TRBJ1-1; tentative D call: TRBD1 (5 bases). CDR3 nucleotide sequence: TGTGCCTGGGGAGGGACCCCCCCGATATTCTTT. Translation gives CAWGGTPPIFF.